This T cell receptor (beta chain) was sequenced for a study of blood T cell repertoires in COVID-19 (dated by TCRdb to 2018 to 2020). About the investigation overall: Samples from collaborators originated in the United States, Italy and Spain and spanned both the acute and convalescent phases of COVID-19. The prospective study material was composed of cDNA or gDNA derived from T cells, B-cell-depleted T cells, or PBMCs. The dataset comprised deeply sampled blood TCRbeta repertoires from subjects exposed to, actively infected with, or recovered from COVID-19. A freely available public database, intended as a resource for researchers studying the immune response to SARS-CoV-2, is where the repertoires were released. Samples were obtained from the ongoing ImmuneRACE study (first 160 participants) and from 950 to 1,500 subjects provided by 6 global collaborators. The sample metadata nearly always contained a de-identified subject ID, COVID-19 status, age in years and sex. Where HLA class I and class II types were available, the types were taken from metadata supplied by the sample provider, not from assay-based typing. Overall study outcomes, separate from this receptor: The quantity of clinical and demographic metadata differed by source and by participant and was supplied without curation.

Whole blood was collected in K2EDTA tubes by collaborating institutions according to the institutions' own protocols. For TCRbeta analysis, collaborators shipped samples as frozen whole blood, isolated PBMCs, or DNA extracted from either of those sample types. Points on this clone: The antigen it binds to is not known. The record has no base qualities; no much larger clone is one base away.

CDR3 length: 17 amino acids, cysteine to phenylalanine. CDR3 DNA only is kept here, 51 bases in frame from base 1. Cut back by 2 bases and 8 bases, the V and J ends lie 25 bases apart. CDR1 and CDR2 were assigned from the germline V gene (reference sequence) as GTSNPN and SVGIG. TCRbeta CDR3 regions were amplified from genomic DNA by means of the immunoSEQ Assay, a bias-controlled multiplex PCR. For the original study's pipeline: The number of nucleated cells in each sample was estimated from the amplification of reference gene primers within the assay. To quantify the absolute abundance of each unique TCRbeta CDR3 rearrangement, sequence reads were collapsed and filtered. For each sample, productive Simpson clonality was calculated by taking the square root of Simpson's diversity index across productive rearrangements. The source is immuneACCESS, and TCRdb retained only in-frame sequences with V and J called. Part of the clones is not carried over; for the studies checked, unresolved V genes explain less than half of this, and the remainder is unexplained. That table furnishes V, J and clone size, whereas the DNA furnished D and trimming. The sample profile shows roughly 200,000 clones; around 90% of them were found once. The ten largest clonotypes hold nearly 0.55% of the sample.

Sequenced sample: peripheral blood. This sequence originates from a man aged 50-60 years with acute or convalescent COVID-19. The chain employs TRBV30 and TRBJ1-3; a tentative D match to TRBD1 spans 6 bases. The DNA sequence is TGTGCCTGGAGTAGGGATGGGATGCACAGGGATTCGGACACCATATATTTT. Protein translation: CAWSRDGMHRDSDTIYF. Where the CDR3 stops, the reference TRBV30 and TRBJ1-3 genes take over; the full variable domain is SQTIHQWPATLVQPVGSPLSLECTVEGTSNPNLYWYRQAAGRGLQLLFYSVGIGQISSEVPQNLSASRPQDRQFILSSKKLLLSDSGFYLCAWSRDGMHRDSDTIYFGEGSWLTVV.